This T cell receptor (beta chain) was sequenced during a study of T cells in localized non-small cell lung cancer. The table came from immunoSEQ multiplex PCR; TCRdb's copy has only in-frame clones and leaves some out. The sample includes roughly 2,200 clones, approximately 22% of them seen just once. This clonotype was obtained from a woman aged 35-75 years with stage II squamous cell lung carcinoma. Here the sequenced sample was lung tumor tissue, taken before any cancer treatment.

CDR3 bases: TGTGCCAGTAGTCTGGGACAGGCCTCAGGTGAGCAGTTCTTC. Its translation: CASSLGQASGEQFF. The gene calls are TRBV19 and TRBJ2-1; 8 bases are shared with TRBD1. CDR3 size: 14 residues. CDR1 is LNHDA and CDR2 is SQIVND in the germline V gene (reference sequence). V lost 5 bases and J lost 9; bases outside the gene matches: 9.